Listed below are T cell receptor beta chains from one sample, sequenced in a study of T-cell memory formation after mild COVID-19. TCRdb re-analysed the 5' RACE reads in MiXCR, keeping a single row per CDR3 protein. This table holds 150,000 to 200,000 distinct CDR3 sequences, around 30% found once. Material: PBMCs or a T cell subset sorted from them (not recorded which). The receptors stem from an adult woman who had mild COVID-19 (a few samples of this study predate the infection). Cell type and time point are not known. Both conserved end residues are part of each CDR3. D genes are given only for firm matches. Some rows mark clone size as missing; the rest say once, few, many or name a class of expanded clone.

V	size	J	D	DNA	CDR3
TRBV7-2	-	TRBJ2-1	-	TGTGCCAGCAGCTTAGCGAAATACAATGAGCAGTTCTTC	CASSLAKYNEQFF
TRBV13	-	TRBJ2-7	-	TGTGCCAGCAGCTTGGGGTACCCAGAGCAGTACTTC	CASSLGYPEQYF
TRBV7-6	-	TRBJ2-1	-	TGTGCCAGCAGCTTAGGTGGGGGGCAGTTCTTC	CASSLGGGQFF
TRBV29-1	-	TRBJ2-7	-	TGCAGCGTTGAAGGAGCGTGGGGGACAAATACCTACGAGCAGTACTTC	CSVEGAWGTNTYEQYF
TRBV20-1	-	TRBJ2-7	TRBD1	TGCAGTGCTGGGACAGGGATAACCTACGAGCAGTACTTC	CSAGTGITYEQYF
TRBV6-2/TRBV6-3	few	TRBJ2-7	-	TGTGCCAGCCTACCCAGAGGGGTTCCCTACGAGCAGTACTTC	CASLPRGVPYEQYF
TRBV27	-	TRBJ2-1	-	TGTGCCAGCAGTTCTCTCACCGGGGAGCAGTTCTTC	CASSSLTGEQFF
TRBV5-1	-	TRBJ1-1	-	TGCGCCAGCAGCTCAACCGGGAGGACGGACACTGAAGCTTTCTTT	CASSSTGRTDTEAFF
TRBV19	-	TRBJ2-7	TRBD1	TGTGCCAGTAGTACCACAGGGGCGCAGACCTACGAGCAGTACTTC	CASSTTGAQTYEQYF
TRBV3-1	-	TRBJ2-3	-	TGTGCCAGCAGGGGGGATAGCGGTTACACAGATACGCAGTATTTT	CASRGDSGYTDTQYF
TRBV5-1	-	TRBJ1-1	-	TGCGCCAGCAGCTTGGTTTCTCAGGGAGTGGGCACTGAAGCTTTCTTT	CASSLVSQGVGTEAFF
TRBV5-6	-	TRBJ2-1	-	TGTGCCAGCAGCTCGGACCTAGAGAATGAGCAGTTCTTC	CASSSDLENEQFF
TRBV6-5	-	TRBJ1-1	-	TGTGCCAGCACCTACCCCCTTACCGGTGGGACTGAAGCTTTCTTT	CASTYPLTGGTEAFF
TRBV7-6	few	TRBJ2-6	TRBD1	TGTGCCAGCAGCCGTGACAGGGCGATAACCGGGGCCAACGTCCTGACTTTC	CASSRDRAITGANVLTF
TRBV7-6	-	TRBJ2-7	-	TGTGCCAGCAGCTCTGATAGCGGAGCGGCCTACGAGCAGTACTTC	CASSSDSGAAYEQYF
TRBV12-3/TRBV12-4	few	TRBJ1-3	-	TGTGCCAGCAGTTCTCCCTCCAGCGAGTCTGGAAACACCATATATTTT	CASSSPSSESGNTIYF
TRBV12-3/TRBV12-4	many	TRBJ2-4	-	TGTGCCAGCAGTTTAGAGGGGGGGACCCTTGGGAGAAACATTCAGTACTTC	CASSLEGGTLGRNIQYF
TRBV7-2	-	TRBJ2-1	TRBD1	TGTGCCAGCAGCCCTGGACAGGGGGCGATTGAGCAGTTCTTC	CASSPGQGAIEQFF
TRBV5-1	once	TRBJ2-3	TRBD2	TGCGCCAGCAGCTTGGGCGAGACTAGCGGGGGCACAGATACGCAGTATTTT	CASSLGETSGGTDTQYF
TRBV10-3	-	TRBJ2-7	-	TGTGCCATCAGTGAGTCGAACGGAATGGAGCAGTACTTC	CAISESNGMEQYF
TRBV15	few	TRBJ2-1	-	TGTGCCACCAGCAGGGGGGCTTCTACTTACCTTTTAAGGAATGAGCAGTTCTTC	CATSRGASTYLLRNEQFF
TRBV6-2/TRBV6-3	-	TRBJ2-7	TRBD2	TGTGCCAGCAGCCCGAGACTAGCGGGGGGCCACCACGAGCAGTACTTC	CASSPRLAGGHHEQYF
TRBV7-3	many	TRBJ2-3	TRBD2	TGTGCCAGCAGCTTAACGCTAGCGGGAGTGGAGAATACGCAGTATTTT	CASSLTLAGVENTQYF
TRBV7-7	-	TRBJ2-1	TRBD2	TGTGCCAGCAGCCCCTGGGGGGGCAATGAGCAGTTCTTC	CASSPWGGNEQFF
TRBV4-2	-	TRBJ2-1	TRBD2	TGTGCCAGCAGCCAAGGGGATAGCGGGGTGTACAATGAGCAGTTCTTC	CASSQGDSGVYNEQFF
TRBV4-3	-	TRBJ2-6	-	TGCGCCAGCAGCCAAGGATCCCCCACTGGGGCCAACGTCCTGACTTTC	CASSQGSPTGANVLTF
TRBV6-2/TRBV6-3	-	TRBJ2-1	TRBD2	TGTGCCAGCAGTTACAGCGCGGGAGGTTCGCCGTTCTTC	CASSYSAGGSPFF
TRBV20-1	-	TRBJ2-7	TRBD1	TGCAGTGCTAGAGAGGACAGGCTCTACGAGCAGTACTTC	CSAREDRLYEQYF
TRBV10-3	few	TRBJ2-7	-	TGTGCCATCAGTGAGTCCGCGGGGAACCCTACAAAGCAGTACTTC	CAISESAGNPTKQYF
TRBV7-9	many	TRBJ2-3	TRBD2	TGTGCCAGCAGCTTAGTTCCAGCGGGAGCGACAGATACGCAGTATTTT	CASSLVPAGATDTQYF
TRBV29-1	few	TRBJ1-1	-	TGCAGCGTTGAACGCCAGGTGAACACTGAAGCTTTCTTT	CSVERQVNTEAFF
TRBV7-9	-	TRBJ2-7	-	TGTGCCAGCAGCTTAGGCTTCAGGGGAGAGCAGTACTTC	CASSLGFRGEQYF
TRBV7-2	-	TRBJ2-3	-	TGTGCCAGCAGCCTCAGGCAGGGCAGGGGATGGACAGATACGCAGTATTTT	CASSLRQGRGWTDTQYF
TRBV7-8	many	TRBJ2-7	TRBD1	TGTGCCAGCAGCTATTTGACAGGGACATCCTACGAGCAGTACTTC	CASSYLTGTSYEQYF
TRBV4-1	few	TRBJ2-5	-	TGCGCCAGCAGCCCCATGGCGATGACCTTGGACAGTCGCACTCCCGAAGGGACAGAGACCCAGTACTTC	CASSPMAMTLDSRTPEGTETQYF
TRBV3-1	-	TRBJ2-5	TRBD2	TGTGCCAGCAGCCAAGATATCGTCCCTAGCGGTGGCCAGTACTTC	CASSQDIVPSGGQYF
TRBV7-3	few	TRBJ2-1	TRBD1	TGTGCCAGCAGCCCCGGGACAGGGCTTGAGCAGTTCTTC	CASSPGTGLEQFF
TRBV7-6	-	TRBJ2-3	TRBD2	TGTGCCAGCAGCTCCGGGGAGGCGGGGGGAGATACGCAGTATTTT	CASSSGEAGGDTQYF
TRBV5-1	-	TRBJ1-1	TRBD1	TGCGCCAGCAGCTTCGATAATACAGGGGCGAACACTGAAGCTTTCTTT	CASSFDNTGANTEAFF
TRBV6-1	-	TRBJ1-2	TRBD1	TGTGCCGGCGGACAGGGGGCCTATGGCTACACCTTC	CAGGQGAYGYTF
TRBV30	-	TRBJ1-1	-	TGTGCCTGGAGTGTTTTGGACAGAAACACTGAAGCTTTCTTT	CAWSVLDRNTEAFF
TRBV6-2/TRBV6-3	-	TRBJ2-2	TRBD2	TGTGCCAGCAGTCGACGACTAGCATACGGGGAGCTGTTTTTT	CASSRRLAYGELFF
TRBV20-1	-	TRBJ2-3	-	TGCAGTGCTAACTTCAAGGGTACGGTAGATACGCAGTATTTT	CSANFKGTVDTQYF
TRBV3-1	-	TRBJ2-7	-	TGTGCCAGCAGCCAAGATCCCGGGGTGAGGGCCCACGAGCAGTACTTC	CASSQDPGVRAHEQYF